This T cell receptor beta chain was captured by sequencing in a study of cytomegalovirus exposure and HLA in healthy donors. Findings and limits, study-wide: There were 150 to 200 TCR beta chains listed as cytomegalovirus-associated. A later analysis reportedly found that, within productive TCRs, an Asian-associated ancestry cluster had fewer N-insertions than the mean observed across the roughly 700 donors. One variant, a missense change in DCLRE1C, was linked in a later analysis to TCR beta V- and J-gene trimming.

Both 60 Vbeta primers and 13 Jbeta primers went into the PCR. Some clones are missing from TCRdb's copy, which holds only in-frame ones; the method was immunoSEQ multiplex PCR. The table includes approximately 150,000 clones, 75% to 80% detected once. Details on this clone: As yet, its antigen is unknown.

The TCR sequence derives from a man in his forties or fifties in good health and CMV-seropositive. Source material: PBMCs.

CDR3 sequence (DNA): TGTGCCAGTAGTCTCCAGACAGGGCCTAGTATCAATCAGCCCCAGCATTTT. It translates to CASSLQTGPSINQPQHF. The rearrangement joins TRBV19 to TRBJ1-5; 7 positions agree with TRBD1. V gave up 5 bases and J gave up 3 bases; unmatched junction bases: 13. CDR3 size: 17 residues. Per germline, CDR1 LNHDA and CDR2 SQIVND (reference sequence).